These 24 T cell receptor beta chains originate from one sample sequenced in a study of T cells in Graves' hyperthyroidism and ophthalmopathy. RNA transcripts served as the template for amplifying TCR beta CDR3 regions. RT-PCR in the first round (using the HTBI primer set) targeted the TCR CDR3. TCRdb redid the calling of the multiplex PCR reads with MiXCR, one entry per CDR3 protein. The sample lists some 600,000 distinct CDR3 sequences, roughly 14% occurring once. Sequenced: blood. These receptors originate from a woman in her 30s with Graves' hyperthyroidism that later progressed to Graves' ophthalmopathy.

This clonotype was recorded many times. The chain carries TRBV19 and TRBJ1-5; 10 bases map to TRBD1. Trimming at V came to 6 bases and at J to 6 bases, leaving 14 bases not matched to a gene. Germline V CDR1 and CDR2: LNHDA, SQIVND (reference sequence). This CDR3 contains 17 residues. The CDR3 DNA sequence: TGTGCCAGTAGCGGCGGAACCGGGACAGGGGTTTTTCAGCCCCAGCATTTT. This sequence encodes CASSGGTGTGVFQPQHF.

The chain recombines TRBV19 with TRBJ2-7; a possible D gene is TRBD2 (5 bases). Trimming stripped 3 bases from V and 3 bases from J, with 15 bases between. Germline CDR1 LNHDA, CDR2 SQIVND (reference sequence). CDR3 length equals 15 residues. CDR3 amino acids: CASSMELGLDYEQYF. CDR3 nucleotides: TGTGCCAGTAGTATGGAACTAGGACTTGACTACGAGCAGTACTTC.

This clonotype occurred many times. The chain employs TRBV12-3 or TRBV12-4 and TRBJ2-2, with 7 bases aligning to TRBD2. Trimming took 3 bases from V and 4 from J; bases not matched to a gene: 8. The CDR3 runs to 16 residues. CDR3 sequence: CASSLLGRAVTGELFF. The CDR3 DNA is TGTGCCAGCAGTTTGTTGGGGAGGGCGGTCACCGGGGAGCTGTTTTTT.

This clonotype has ten or more counts. The rearrangement uses TRBV29-1 and TRBJ1-1; D possibly corresponds to TRBD1 (5 bases). CDR3 length: 11 amino acids. The V gene's germline CDR1 is SQVTM and CDR2 ANQGSEA. The ends were cut back, 4 bases at V and 8 bases at J, with 11 bases in the middle. The CDR3 loop is CSVGDGAEAFF. In nucleotides, the CDR3 is TGCAGCGTTGGAGATGGGGCGGAAGCTTTCTTT.

Concerning this clonotype itself: This may be a read error, as it is one base from a much larger clone. This chain links TRBV6-2 or TRBV6-3 with TRBJ2-5; 7 bases fit TRBD2. The CDR3 runs to 15 residues. Per the germline V gene, CDR1 is MNHEY and CDR2 is SVGEGT. The CDR3 region is CVSSYLGLQRETQYF. As DNA, the CDR3 is TGTGTCAGCAGTTACTTGGGACTACAGAGGGAGACCCAGTACTTC.

This clonotype was observed at least ten times. The rearrangement joins TRBV24-1 to TRBJ2-1; 7 nucleotides line up with TRBD1. Trimming took 3 bases from V and 2 from J; bases not matched to a gene: 6. This CDR3 has 16 amino acids. The germline CDR1 and CDR2 sequences are KGHDR and SFDVKD. The DNA of the CDR3 is TGTGCCACCAGTGATCTGCGACAGGGAACCTACAATGAGCAGTTCTTC. Residues: CATSDLRQGTYNEQFF.

This rearrangement joins TRBV7-2 to TRBJ1-1; D gene uncertain. Germline assignment: CDR1 SGHTA and CDR2 FQGNSA. The CDR3 has 13 amino acids. V was shortened by 5 bases and J by 2 bases, with 9 bases between the two germline ends. DNA for the CDR3: TGTGCCAGCAGCCGGAGGGATAACACTGAAGCTTTCTTT. Translation: CASSRRDNTEAFF.

V and J are TRBV6-2 or TRBV6-3 and TRBJ2-1; 10 bases agree with TRBD1. Germline values: CDR1 MNHEY, CDR2 SVGEGT. This CDR3 comprises 15 residues. With V trimmed by 2 bases and J by 6 bases, 4 bases remained unmatched. The CDR3 is CASSYPGQGGNEQFF. CDR3 DNA: TGTGCCAGCAGTTACCCCGGACAGGGGGGCAATGAGCAGTTCTTC.

The chain is built from TRBV7-9 and TRBJ2-1; TRBD2 is a possible D gene (6 bases). The germline V gene has CDR1 SEHNR and CDR2 FQNEAQ (reference sequence). CDR3 size: 16 residues. Trimming stripped 5 bases from V and 8 bases from J, with 22 bases between. In nucleotides, the CDR3 is TGTGCCAGCAGCAGACTCCTAGCGAGAGTTATCGATGAGCAGTTCTTC. It translates to CASSRLLARVIDEQFF.

This clonotype was recorded many times. The chain is built from TRBV20-1 and TRBJ2-1; 13 positions match TRBD2. The junction had 8 bases not matched to a gene; V was cut back by 5 bases and J by 7 bases. CDR3 size: 15 residues. Germline V gives CDR1 DFQATT, CDR2 SNEGSKA (reference sequence). The CDR3 loop is CSARGAGLAGNEQFF. CDR3 bases: TGCAGTGCTCGGGGAGCGGGACTAGCGGGAAATGAGCAGTTCTTC.

This clonotype was observed many times. The J gene is TRBJ1-1, the V gene TRBV12-3 or TRBV12-4; no firm D call. V lost 5 bases, J lost 4 bases, and 17 bases lay in between. The CDR3 runs to 15 residues. The CDR3 protein is CASSLPQRLGTEAFF. In nucleotides, the CDR3 is TGTGCCAGCAGTCTCCCGCAGAGACTGGGCACTGAAGCTTTCTTT.

This clonotype occurred many times. The chain carries TRBV12-3 or TRBV12-4 and TRBJ2-3, with 8 bases fitting TRBD2. The CDR3 has 15 residues. Losses at the gene ends were 3 bases for V and 4 bases for J; bases not matched to a gene: 6. CDR3: CASSFLGLEADTQYF. CDR3 coding DNA: TGTGCCAGCAGTTTTTTGGGACTAGAAGCAGATACGCAGTATTTT.

This clonotype was observed at least ten times. V is TRBV12-3 or TRBV12-4 and J is TRBJ2-3, with D unclear. Trimming cost V 6 bases and J 1 base, with 8 bases left between them. This CDR3 has 13 amino acids. The chain's CDR3 is CASRTVGTDTQYF. CDR3 nucleotides: TGTGCCAGCAGAACCGTGGGCACAGATACGCAGTATTTT.

This clonotype was seen a handful of times. The chain is built from TRBV10-3 and TRBJ2-6; 7 positions match TRBD2. V lost 2 bases and J lost 4; bases outside the gene matches: 5. This CDR3 contains 16 residues. From germline, CDR1 is ENHRY and CDR2 SYGVKD. CDR3: CAISEIGGNGANVLTF. CDR3 nucleotide sequence: TGTGCCATCAGTGAGATCGGGGGGAACGGGGCCAACGTCCTGACTTTC.

At least ten counts were recorded for this clonotype. The chain's CDR3 is CASSLVPSQETQYF. The DNA of the CDR3 is TGTGCCAGCAGCTTGGTTCCGAGCCAAGAGACCCAGTACTTC. V is TRBV5-8 and J is TRBJ2-5; D unresolved. This CDR3 is built from 14 residues. V gave up 0 bases and J gave up 1 base, with 7 bases separating them. Per germline, CDR1 SGHTS and CDR2 YDEGEE.

At least ten counts were recorded for this clonotype. V is TRBV12-3 or TRBV12-4 and J is TRBJ2-1, with D maybe TRBD1 (5 bases). CDR3 length equals 14 residues. V lost 3 bases, J lost 2 bases, and 8 bases lay in between. CDR3 DNA sequence: TGTGCCAGCAGTTTCGACAGAACCTACAATGAGCAGTTCTTC. Protein product: CASSFDRTYNEQFF.

The chain combines TRBV20-1 with TRBJ2-7, with 10 bases that match TRBD2. CDR3 size: 16 residues. Germline V gene data show CDR1 as DFQATT and CDR2 as SNEGSKA (reference sequence). The V segment lost 0 bases and the J segment 7 bases; nucleotides outside the gene matches: 12. The CDR3 nucleotides read TGCAGTGCTAGAGAACTCTTGACAGCTAGCGGGAGTGAGCAGTACTTC. Encoded protein: CSARELLTASGSEQYF.

This clonotype was counted many times. The gene calls are TRBV5-1 and TRBJ1-6, with D perhaps TRBD1 (6 bases). Germline CDR1 is SGHRS and CDR2 is YFSETQ. The CDR3 runs 20 residues. V was trimmed by 0 bases and J by 10 bases, leaving 29 bases between them. The CDR3 region has the DNA TGCGCCAGCAGCTTGGCCATAGTAGCAGGGGAGATGGTTCGGCGGTCACCCCTCCACTTT. Translation gives CASSLAIVAGEMVRRSPLHF.

There are many counts of this clonotype. The chain recombines TRBV28 with TRBJ2-3, with 10 positions matching TRBD2. With V trimmed by 6 bases and J by 6 bases, 6 bases remained unmatched. Germline V gene data show CDR1 as MDHEN and CDR2 as SYDVKM. CDR3 length equals 14 residues. The chain's CDR3 is CASSFSGRKDTQYF. CDR3 nucleotides: TGTGCCAGCAGCTTTAGCGGGAGGAAGGATACGCAGTATTTT.

The J gene is TRBJ2-1, the V gene TRBV24-1; D is perhaps TRBD2 (6 bases). Germline lookup yields CDR1 KGHDR and CDR2 SFDVKD. CDR3 length equals 13 residues. The V end was cut by 2 bases, the J end by 9 bases, with 10 bases between. This chain's CDR3 is CATSDYLGGEQFF. CDR3 in DNA: TGTGCCACCAGTGATTATCTGGGGGGTGAGCAGTTCTTC.

This chain connects TRBV20-1 to TRBJ1-6; D may be TRBD1 (5 bases). This CDR3 is built from 16 residues. Germline V gene lookup returns CDR1 DFQATT and CDR2 SNEGSKA (reference sequence). Trimming took off 2 bases at V and 12 bases at J, with 23 bases between the two ends. In nucleotides, the CDR3 is TGCAGTGCTAGAAACCTAGAGGGAGTTTCAAGGGGACCCCTCCACTTT. Its translation: CSARNLEGVSRGPLHF.

This clonotype has a count of ten or more. The chain couples TRBV7-9 to TRBJ2-1; D remains unclear. Per the germline V gene, CDR1 is SEHNR and CDR2 is FQNEAQ (reference sequence). The CDR3 contains 15 residues. V lost 1 base to trimming and J lost 5 bases, with 12 bases between them. CDR3 DNA: TGTGCCAGCAGCTTAGGTGAGGACCACAACAATGAGCAGTTCTTC. This encodes CASSLGEDHNNEQFF.

The chain has TRBV6-1 and TRBJ1-1; D remains unclear. The CDR3 consists of 14 residues. Trimming removed 4 bases from V and 0 bases from J, with 9 bases in between. CDR1 and CDR2 from the germline V gene are MNHNS and SASEGT. CDR3 DNA sequence: TGTGCCAGCAGTGCAACTGAGATGAACACTGAAGCTTTCTTT. Translation gives CASSATEMNTEAFF.

This clonotype was seen at least ten times. The chain uses TRBV19 and TRBJ1-1; D is undetermined. This CDR3 is built from 12 residues. CDR1 LNHDA and CDR2 SQIVND come from the germline V gene (reference sequence). Trimming removed 3 bases at V and 7 bases at J, with 9 bases between. CDR3 amino acids: CASSMRENEAFF. CDR3 bases: TGTGCCAGTAGTATGAGGGAGAATGAAGCTTTCTTT.